Following are 6 T cell receptor beta chains from one sample sequenced in a study of cytomegalovirus exposure and HLA in healthy donors (dated by TCRdb to about 2017). To prepare the library, the immunoSEQ multiplex PCR assay was applied. For the multiplex PCR, a mixture combining 60 forward primers for TCR Vbeta segments and 13 reverse primers for TCR Jbeta segments was used. TCRdb stores this immuneACCESS table with in-frame sequences only. Part of the clones is absent; in the studies checked, under half of the shortfall reflects unresolved V genes, and no reason is known for the rest. For this sample the table gives around 200,000 clones, of which under 70% were detected only once. The ten largest account for about 2.8% of the sample. Specimen: PBMCs. These receptor sequences come from a man in his forties in good health and CMV-seropositive.

This clone was observed a handful of times. The rearrangement links TRBV20-1 to TRBJ2-5; D is perhaps TRBD2 (6 bases). The CDR3 sequence is 11 residues long. The V and J ends lost 3 bases and 4 bases respectively, with 6 bases between them. The V gene's germline CDR1 is DFQATT and CDR2 SNEGSKA (reference sequence). CDR3 coding DNA: TGCAGTGCTAGGGGGGGAGAGACCCAGTACTTC. Protein product: CSARGGETQYF.

Only a few counts were recorded for this clone. The rearrangement joins TRBV6-5 to TRBJ1-3; D possibly corresponds to TRBD1 (5 bases). The length of the CDR3 is 15 residues. V lost 6 bases to trimming and J lost 0 bases, with 12 bases between them. Germline-derived CDR1 and CDR2 are MNHEY and SVGAGI. CDR3 sequence (DNA): TGTGCCAGCAGCAAACAGGACGGCTCTGGAAACACCATATATTTT. Translating it yields CASSKQDGSGNTIYF.

The chain employs TRBV20-1 and TRBJ1-4; D unresolved. CDR3 size: 11 residues. Per the germline V gene, CDR1 is DFQATT and CDR2 is SNEGSKA (reference sequence). V lost 3 bases to trimming and J lost 8 bases, with 7 bases between them. In DNA form, the CDR3 reads TGCAGTGCTAGGCTGGCAGAAAAACTGTTTTTT. Translating gives CSARLAEKLFF.

This rearrangement joins TRBV25-1 to TRBJ2-5; 11 positions match TRBD2. From germline, CDR1 is MGHDK and CDR2 SYGVNS. The CDR3 consists of 16 residues. With 5 bases clipped from V and 4 bases from J, the junction kept 9 bases outside the gene matches. DNA of the CDR3: TGTGCCAGCAGTCCTAATAGCGGGGGGGCCGGAGAGACCCAGTACTTC. Its translation: CASSPNSGGAGETQYF.

The chain joins TRBV5-1 to TRBJ2-7; tentatively, D is TRBD2 (5 bases). CDR1 is SGHRS and CDR2 is YFSETQ in the germline V gene. V lost 1 base to trimming and J lost 6 bases, with 11 bases between them. The CDR3 is 13 residues long. CDR3 in DNA: TGCGCCAGCAGCTTGCCCGGAGGCCTCGAGCAGTACTTC. Its translation: CASSLPGGLEQYF.

The rearrangement joins TRBV19 to TRBJ1-1; TRBD1 agrees at 7 bases. The J segment lost 2 bases and the V segment lost 7 bases, leaving 13 bases of the junction unmatched. The germline CDR1 and CDR2 sequences are LNHDA and SQIVND (reference sequence). This CDR3 is 16 amino acids long. This chain's CDR3 is CASTPYTGTVNTEAFF. CDR3 bases: TGTGCCAGTACTCCCTACACCGGGACAGTCAACACTGAAGCTTTCTTT.